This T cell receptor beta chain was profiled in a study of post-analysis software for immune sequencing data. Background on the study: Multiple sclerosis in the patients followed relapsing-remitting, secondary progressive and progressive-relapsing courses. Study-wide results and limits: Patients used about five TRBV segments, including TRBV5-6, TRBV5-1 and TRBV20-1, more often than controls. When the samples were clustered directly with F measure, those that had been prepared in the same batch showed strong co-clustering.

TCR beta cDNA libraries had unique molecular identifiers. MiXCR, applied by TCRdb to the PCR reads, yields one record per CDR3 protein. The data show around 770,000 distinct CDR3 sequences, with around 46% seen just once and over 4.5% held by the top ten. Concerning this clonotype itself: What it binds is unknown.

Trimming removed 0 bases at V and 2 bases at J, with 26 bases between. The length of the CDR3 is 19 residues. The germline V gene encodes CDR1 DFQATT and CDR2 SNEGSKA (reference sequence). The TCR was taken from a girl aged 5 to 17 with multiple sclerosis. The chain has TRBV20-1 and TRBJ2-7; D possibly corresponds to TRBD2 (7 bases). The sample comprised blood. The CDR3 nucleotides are TGCAGTGCTAGAGACCCTTTCACAGGGAGGGCTAGCGGACCCTACGAGCAGTACTTC. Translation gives CSARDPFTGRASGPYEQYF.